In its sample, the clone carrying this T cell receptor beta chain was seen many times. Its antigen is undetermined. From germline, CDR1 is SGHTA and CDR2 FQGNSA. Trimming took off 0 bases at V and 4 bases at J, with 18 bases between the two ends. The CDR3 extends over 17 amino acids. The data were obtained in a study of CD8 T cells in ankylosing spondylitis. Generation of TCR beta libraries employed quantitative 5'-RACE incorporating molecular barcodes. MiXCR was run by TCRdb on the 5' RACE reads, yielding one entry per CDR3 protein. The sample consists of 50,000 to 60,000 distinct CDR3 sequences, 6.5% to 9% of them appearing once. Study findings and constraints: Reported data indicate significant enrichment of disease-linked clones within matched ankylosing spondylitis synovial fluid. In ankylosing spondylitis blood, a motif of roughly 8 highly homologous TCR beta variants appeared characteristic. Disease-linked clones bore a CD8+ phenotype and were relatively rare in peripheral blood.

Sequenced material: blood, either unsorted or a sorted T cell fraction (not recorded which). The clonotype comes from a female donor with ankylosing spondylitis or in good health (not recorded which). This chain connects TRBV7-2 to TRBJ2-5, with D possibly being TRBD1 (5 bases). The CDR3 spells CASSLAPRGAIGETQYF. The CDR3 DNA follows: TGTGCCAGCAGCTTAGCGCCAAGGGGCGCAATAGGAGAGACCCAGTACTTC. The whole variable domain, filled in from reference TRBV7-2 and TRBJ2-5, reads GAGVSQSPSNKVTEKGKDVELRCDPISGHTALYWYRQSLGQGLEFLIYFQGNSAPDKSGLPSDRFSAERTGGSVSTLTIQRTQQEDSAVYLCASSLAPRGAIGETQYFGPGTRLLVL.